This is a list of T cell receptor beta chains from one sample in a study of prognosis after radiotherapy for stage I lung cancer. TCRdb reprocessed the multiplex PCR reads via MiXCR and lists one record per CDR3 protein. The table lists 11,000 to 15,000 distinct CDR3 sequences, around a quarter of them singletons. Material: PBMCs, obtained before or after stereotactic body radiation therapy (not recorded which). The receptors derive from a donor over 45 with non-small cell lung cancer. The CDR3 runs from the conserved cysteine through the conserved F or W. The order of the fields is J gene, CDR3 length, V gene, D gene, CDR3 protein. D genes are given only for firm matches.

J: TRBJ2-6
length: 14
V: TRBV5-1
D: TRBD1
CDR3: CASRTGDGANVMTF

J: TRBJ1-1
length: 15
V: TRBV5-1
D: .
CDR3: CASSFAGQLNAETFF

J: TRBJ1-1
length: 16
V: TRBV5-1
D: .
CDR3: CASSLVGISIGTEAFF

J: TRBJ2-7
length: 17
V: TRBV4-2
D: .
CDR3: CASSQDEFMSGKDEQYF

J: TRBJ1-1
length: 16
V: TRBV7-3
D: .
CDR3: CASSLPLLGRDTEAFF

J: TRBJ2-3
length: 15
V: TRBV7-3
D: .
CDR3: CASSRRHALTDTQYF

J: TRBJ2-3
length: 18
V: TRBV4-2
D: .
CDR3: CASSQDVGRSGRTDTQYF

J: TRBJ1-6
length: 11
V: TRBV5-5
D: .
CDR3: CASSANSPLHF

J: TRBJ2-3
length: 13
V: TRBV7-2
D: .
CDR3: CASSLGSTDTQYF

J: TRBJ1-1
length: 13
V: TRBV10-2
D: TRBD1
CDR3: CASTKQGIAEAFF

J: TRBJ1-4
length: 13
V: TRBV12-3/TRBV12-4
D: .
CDR3: CASSPPNGEKLFF

J: TRBJ2-5
length: 16
V: TRBV11-2
D: .
CDR3: CASSLTVTSYQETQYF

J: TRBJ2-5
length: 15
V: TRBV6-9
D: TRBD2
CDR3: CASSSSGGGGKTQYF

J: TRBJ1-3
length: 17
V: TRBV6-8
D: .
CDR3: CASSPRSVGTSGNTIYF

J: TRBJ2-1
length: 14
V: TRBV12-3/TRBV12-4
D: TRBD2
CDR3: CASSHPGTRNEQFF

J: TRBJ2-5
length: 15
V: TRBV3-1
D: .
CDR3: CASSQFLGAQETQYF

J: TRBJ1-5
length: 14
V: TRBV7-8
D: .
CDR3: CASSLWQPGQPQHF

J: TRBJ1-5
length: 14
V: TRBV7-9
D: .
CDR3: CASSLEEGYQPQHF